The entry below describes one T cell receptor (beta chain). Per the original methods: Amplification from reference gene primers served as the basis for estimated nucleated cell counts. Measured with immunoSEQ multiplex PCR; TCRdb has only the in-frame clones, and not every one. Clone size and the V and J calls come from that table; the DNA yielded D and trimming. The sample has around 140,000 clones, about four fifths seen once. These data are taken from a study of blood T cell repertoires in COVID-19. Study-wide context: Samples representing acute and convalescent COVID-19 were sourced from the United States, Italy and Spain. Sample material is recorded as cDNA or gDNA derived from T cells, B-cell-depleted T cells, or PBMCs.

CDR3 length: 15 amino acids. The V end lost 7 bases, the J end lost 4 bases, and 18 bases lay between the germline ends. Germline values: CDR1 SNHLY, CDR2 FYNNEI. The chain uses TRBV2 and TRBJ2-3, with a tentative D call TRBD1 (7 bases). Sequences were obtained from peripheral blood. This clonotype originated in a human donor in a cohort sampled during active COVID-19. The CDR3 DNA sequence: TGTGCCAGCAATCGCTTGACAGGGACTGCAGATACGCAGTATTTT. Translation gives CASNRLTGTADTQYF.